The 24 T cell receptor beta chains presented below share a single source sample, sequenced in a study of blood T cells in healthy people across ages. A second PCR of about 6 to 11 cycles used a sample-barcoded 5' primer and a J-beta primer mix. MiXCR, applied by TCRdb to the 5' RACE reads, yields one record per CDR3 protein. The repertoire holds roughly 2 million distinct CDR3 sequences, around 48% seen once, with 2.1% in the top ten. What was sequenced was blood. These receptors were collected from a woman aged 40 to 49 in good health.

The chain joins TRBV5-1 to TRBJ1-2; D not resolved. Trimming cost V 1 base and J 7 bases, with 11 bases left between them. Germline V lookup: CDR1 SGHRS, CDR2 YFSETQ. The CDR3 has 13 amino acids. CDR3 in DNA: TGCGCCAGCAGCTTGATACGGGGAAGTGGCTACACCTTC. It codes for CASSLIRGSGYTF.

This chain connects TRBV12-3 or TRBV12-4 to TRBJ1-2; no reliable D call. This CDR3 region has 13 residues. V lost 3 bases, J lost 0 bases, and 5 bases lay in between. As DNA, the CDR3 is TGTGCCAGCAGTTTTGCCCCTAACTATGGCTACACCTTC. Protein: CASSFAPNYGYTF.

V is TRBV6-2 or TRBV6-3 and J is TRBJ1-6; 8 nucleotides match TRBD1. V trimming: 5 bases; J trimming: 10 bases; junction bases outside the gene matches: 16. The CDR3 covers 17 residues. Germline CDR1 MNHEY, CDR2 SVGEGT. The CDR3 reads CASSITGTGQQRSPLHF. Written as DNA, the CDR3 is TGTGCCAGCAGTATTACCGGGACAGGCCAGCAGCGATCACCCCTCCACTTT.

In regard to this clonotype: One end of the junction fails to match germline, which may point to a read error. The chain has TRBV20-1 and TRBJ2-3; maybe TRBD2 (5 bases). The germline V gene has CDR1 DFQATT and CDR2 SNEGSKA (reference sequence). The CDR3 covers 11 residues. The CDR3 reads CSAKLADTQYF. In DNA form, the CDR3 reads TGTAGTGCTAAACTAGCAGATACGCAGTATTTT.

The V and J genes are TRBV5-6 and TRBJ2-7; D possibly corresponds to TRBD2 (6 bases). CDR3 length: 15 residues. Germline V lookup: CDR1 SGHDT, CDR2 YYEEEE. V was pared by 3 bases and J by 2 bases, with 15 bases between. The CDR3 spells CASSWRGRVAYEQYF. CDR3 coding DNA: TGTGCCAGCAGCTGGAGGGGCAGGGTTGCCTACGAGCAGTACTTC.

This clonotype was counted ten times or more. The chain carries TRBV6-2 or TRBV6-3 and TRBJ2-4, with D possibly matching TRBD2 (5 bases). This CDR3 contains 14 residues. Germline loops: CDR1 MNHEY, CDR2 SVGEGT. Between the trimmed V and J ends, which lost 11 bases and 0 bases, there was a span of 14 bases. The DNA for the CDR3 is TGTGCCTCAAATCCGGACTTAGCCAAAAACATTCAGTACTTC. Amino acids: CASNPDLAKNIQYF.

The gene calls are TRBV4-1 and TRBJ2-7, with TRBD2 identical over 9 bases. The DNA matches TRBJ2-5 better at its end, which makes the J call doubtful. The CDR3 has 17 amino acids. Germline V gives CDR1 MGHRA, CDR2 YSYEKL. CDR3 protein: CASTPLGERGDQETQYF. As DNA, the CDR3 is TGCGCCAGCACACCTCTGGGCGAGCGGGGGGATCAAGAGACCCAGTACTTC.

J is TRBJ2-1 and V is TRBV27; TRBD1 matches at 7 bases. The germline V gene encodes CDR1 MNHEY and CDR2 SMNVEV (reference sequence). V lost 4 bases, J lost 6 bases, and 9 bases stayed unmatched. The CDR3 extends over 15 amino acids. CDR3 sequence reads: CASSSTSAGGNEQFF. CDR3 DNA: TGTGCCAGCAGTTCCACTTCGGCAGGGGGCAATGAGCAGTTCTTC.

This clonotype has only a few counts. The rearrangement uses TRBV20-1 and TRBJ1-1; no definite D call. CDR1 DFQATT and CDR2 SNEGSKA come from the germline V gene (reference sequence). The CDR3 covers 11 residues. Trimming took 2 bases from V and 2 from J, leaving 3 bases between them. DNA of the CDR3: TGCAGTGCTAGATCTAACACTGAAGCTTTCTTT. It is translated as CSARSNTEAFF.

The genes are TRBV3-1 and TRBJ1-1, with 9 nucleotides matching TRBD1. Unmatched junction bases numbered 9, after V lost 0 bases and J lost 10 bases. Germline V lookup: CDR1 LGHDT, CDR2 YNNKEL (reference sequence). The CDR3 sequence is 15 residues long. As DNA, the CDR3 is TGTGCCAGCAGCCAAGATAGGGGGACAGGGCTAGGAGCTTTCTTT. Amino acids: CASSQDRGTGLGAFF. Complete variable domain (other parts from reference TRBV3-1 and TRBJ1-1): DTAVSQTPKYLVTQMGNDKSIKCEQNLGHDTMYWYKQDSKKFLKIMFSYNNKELIINETVPNRFSPKSPDKAHLNLHINSLELGDSAVYFCASSQDRGTGLGAFFGQGTRLTVV.

This clonotype has just a few counts. This chain uses TRBV20-1 with TRBJ2-7, with TRBD1 as a possible D gene (5 bases). The CDR3 runs 12 residues. V dropped 1 base and J dropped 5 bases, with 9 bases sitting between them. Germline CDR1 DFQATT, CDR2 SNEGSKA (reference sequence). CDR3 residues: CSARADSHEQYF. The DNA of the CDR3 is TGCAGTGCTAGAGCCGACAGTCACGAGCAGTACTTC.

This clonotype was detected a few times. J is TRBJ2-3 and V is TRBV4-3; 8 bases match TRBD2. V lost 4 bases and J lost 5; bases outside the gene matches: 8. Per germline, CDR1 LGHNA and CDR2 YSLEER. This CDR3 has 15 amino acids. Here the CDR3 DNA reads TGCGCCAGCAGCCTTAGCAGCGGGGGTATAGATACGCAGTATTTT. Translated: CASSLSSGGIDTQYF.

The sample holds many counts of this clonotype. Germline is not matched at one junction end, which may reflect a read error. This chain uses TRBV5-1 with TRBJ1-2; weak D call: TRBD1 (5 bases). Germline values: CDR1 SGHRS, CDR2 YFSETQ. CDR3 length: 12 residues. This CDR3 reads CASSLVGRGYTF. CDR3 nucleotide sequence: TGTGCCAGCAGCTTAGTGGGGCGAGGCTACACCTTC.

In this sample, this clonotype turned up once. The chain recombines TRBV28 with TRBJ1-2, with TRBD1 matching 10 bases. The CDR3 is 14 amino acids. From germline, CDR1 is MDHEN and CDR2 SYDVKM. The V segment lost 8 bases and the J segment 7 bases; nucleotides outside the gene matches: 10. CDR3 sequence (DNA): TGTGCCAGCTTTCACGGGACAGGGGTGGTTGGCTACACCTTC. It codes for CASFHGTGVVGYTF.

The V gene is TRBV20-1, the J gene TRBJ2-1; TRBD2 aligns across 8 bases. The CDR3 length is 13 residues. After removal of 4 bases from V and 5 bases from J, the junction contained 4 bases not matched to a gene. Germline lookup yields CDR1 DFQATT and CDR2 SNEGSKA (reference sequence). The CDR3 DNA reads as TGCAGTGCTAACGGGCGGGGGGACAATGAGCAGTTCTTC. Its translation is CSANGRGDNEQFF.

The rearrangement links TRBV6-5 to TRBJ1-6; D not certain. This CDR3 is 13 amino acids long. Trimming pared 8 bases from V and 4 bases from J, leaving 9 bases between. Germline values: CDR1 MNHEY, CDR2 SVGAGI. The CDR3 here is CASSVAYNSPLHF. The CDR3 DNA is TGTGCCAGCTCGGTCGCTTATAATTCACCCCTCCACTTT.

This clonotype was seen repeatedly, ten times or more. The rearrangement uses TRBV20-1 and TRBJ2-5; 10 positions agree with TRBD2. Germline values: CDR1 DFQATT, CDR2 SNEGSKA (reference sequence). The ends lost 5 bases at V and 2 bases at J; junction bases unmatched: 2. The CDR3 runs 13 residues. CDR3 loop: CSAPTSGQETQYF. CDR3 DNA: TGCAGTGCTCCGACTAGCGGGCAAGAGACCCAGTACTTC.

In regard to this clonotype: The junction shows a germline mismatch at one end, possibly a read error. V gene TRBV4-2 combines with J gene TRBJ1-5; D not certain. The CDR3 covers 12 residues. CDR1 and CDR2 (germline): LGHNA, YNFKEQ. CDR3 loop: CASSQPGQPQRF. DNA of the CDR3: TGTGCCAGCAGCCAACCCGGTCAGCCCCAGCGTTTT.

The chain links TRBV7-2 to TRBJ1-2; D call uncertain. Trimming took 5 bases from V and 5 from J, leaving 15 bases between them. Germline V CDR1 and CDR2: SGHTA, FQGNSA. The CDR3 covers 14 residues. The CDR3, as DNA: TGTGCCAGCAGCCTAACGCGGGTTGAGTATGGCTACACCTTC. Translation gives CASSLTRVEYGYTF.

The gene calls are TRBV29-1 and TRBJ2-5; the match to TRBD2 covers 7 bases. The length of the CDR3 is 14 residues. After removal of 6 bases from V and 5 bases from J, the junction contained 12 bases not matched to a gene. Germline V gene lookup returns CDR1 SQVTM and CDR2 ANQGSEA. The CDR3 DNA follows: TGCAGCGTCAGCTCTAGCGGTACGGACGAGACCCAGTACTTC. It specifies CSVSSSGTDETQYF. The full variable domain, with the rest looked up from reference TRBV29-1 and TRBJ2-5, is SAVISQKPSRDICQRGTSLTIQCQVDSQVTMMFWYRQQPGQSLTLIATANQGSEATYESGFVIDKFPISRPNLTFSTLTVSNMSPEDSSIYLCSVSSSGTDETQYFGPGTRLLVL.

The chain employs TRBV2 and TRBJ2-1, with D hard to call. Trimming removed 8 bases at V and 12 bases at J, with 14 bases between. The CDR3 sequence is 11 residues long. Germline V gives CDR1 SNHLY, CDR2 FYNNEI. The CDR3 bases are TGTGCCAGCCCGTCACGGCTAGGGCAGTTCTTC. It encodes CASPSRLGQFF.

This rearrangement joins TRBV11-2 to TRBJ2-7; 8 bases line up with TRBD1. The CDR3 sequence is 16 residues long. Germline CDR1 reads SGHAT; CDR2 reads FQNNGV. V lost 0 bases, J lost 3 bases, and 7 bases stayed unmatched. CDR3 amino acids: CASSLDQGQGHYEQYF. The CDR3 DNA reads as TGTGCCAGCAGCTTAGATCAAGGACAGGGCCACTACGAGCAGTACTTC.

This sequence joins TRBV7-2 and TRBJ1-2; D perhaps matches TRBD1 (5 bases). Germline CDR1 SGHTA, CDR2 FQGNSA. Deletions cut 5 bases from V and 4 bases from J, with 20 bases between. The CDR3 contains 16 residues. CDR3 DNA sequence: TGTGCCAGCAGCCAAAGTCCGGGGGATTACGGCTATGGCTACACCTTC. Its protein is CASSQSPGDYGYGYTF.

The DNA of the CDR3 is TGTGCCAGCAGTTCCCCCCAGACAGGGGGCCGGGAGACCCAGTACTTC. Amino acids: CASSSPQTGGRETQYF. The J gene is TRBJ2-5, the V gene TRBV27; TRBD1 matches at 10 bases. Trimming at V came to 4 bases and at J to 5 bases, leaving 10 bases not matched to a gene. Germline V gene data show CDR1 as MNHEY and CDR2 as SMNVEV (reference sequence). The CDR3 spans 16 residues.